The rows below give T cell receptor beta chains drawn from one sample of a study of early T cells in non-severe SARS-CoV-2 infection. Each CDR3 protein is one row after TCRdb ran MiXCR on the 5' RACE reads. Among approximately 45,000 distinct CDR3 sequences, 9.5% to 13% were seen once, and the ten largest hold roughly 10%. The specimen sequenced was whole blood. The receptors shown here come from an adult who was a healthcare worker with PCR-confirmed SARS-CoV-2 infection or an uninfected control (not recorded which). Each CDR3 is given with its conserved first and last residue. A D gene is named only where the DNA matches it firmly. Not every row has a clone size; where given, it reads once, few, many or a size class.

j_gene: TRBJ2-3; v_gene: TRBV27; d_gene: .; abundance: .; CDR3aa: CASSSQSRDRSTDTQYF; CDR3nt: TGTGCCAGCAGTTCCCAATCTAGAGACAGGAGCACAGATACGCAGTATTTT
j_gene: TRBJ2-1; v_gene: TRBV12-3/TRBV12-4; d_gene: TRBD2; abundance: .; CDR3aa: CASSLTLAGNEQFF; CDR3nt: TGTGCCAGCAGTTTAACCCTAGCGGGGAATGAGCAGTTCTTC
j_gene: TRBJ1-5; v_gene: TRBV16; d_gene: .; abundance: few; CDR3aa: CASSQSVARSQPQHF; CDR3nt: TGTGCCAGCAGCCAATCTGTAGCCAGGAGTCAGCCCCAGCATTTT
j_gene: TRBJ1-2; v_gene: TRBV30; d_gene: TRBD1; abundance: few; CDR3aa: CAWSRDRPYGYTF; CDR3nt: TGTGCCTGGAGCCGGGACAGGCCCTATGGCTACACCTTC
j_gene: TRBJ2-4; v_gene: TRBV12-3/TRBV12-4; d_gene: .; abundance: many; CDR3aa: CASSFRAGAQSIQYF; CDR3nt: TGTGCCAGCAGTTTTAGGGCAGGGGCACAAAGCATTCAGTACTTC
j_gene: TRBJ1-2; v_gene: TRBV6-5; d_gene: .; abundance: few; CDR3aa: CASSYSGRNYGYTF; CDR3nt: TGTGCCAGCAGTTACTCCGGCAGAAACTATGGCTACACCTTC
j_gene: TRBJ1-6; v_gene: TRBV5-1; d_gene: TRBD1; abundance: .; CDR3aa: CASSPGQPYNSPLHF; CDR3nt: TGCGCCAGCAGCCCGGGACAGCCGTATAATTCACCCCTCCACTTT
j_gene: TRBJ2-2; v_gene: TRBV7-8; d_gene: .; abundance: few; CDR3aa: CASSPRRLNTGELFF; CDR3nt: TGTGCCAGCAGCCCCAGAAGGTTGAACACCGGGGAGCTGTTTTTT
j_gene: TRBJ2-5; v_gene: TRBV20-1; d_gene: .; abundance: few; CDR3aa: CSAPQVGGQETQYF; CDR3nt: TGCAGTGCTCCCCAGGTGGGCGGCCAAGAGACCCAGTACTTC
j_gene: TRBJ2-5; v_gene: TRBV7-3; d_gene: TRBD1; abundance: .; CDR3aa: CASSPNRGPQETQYF; CDR3nt: TGTGCCAGCAGCCCTAACAGGGGGCCCCAAGAGACCCAGTACTTC